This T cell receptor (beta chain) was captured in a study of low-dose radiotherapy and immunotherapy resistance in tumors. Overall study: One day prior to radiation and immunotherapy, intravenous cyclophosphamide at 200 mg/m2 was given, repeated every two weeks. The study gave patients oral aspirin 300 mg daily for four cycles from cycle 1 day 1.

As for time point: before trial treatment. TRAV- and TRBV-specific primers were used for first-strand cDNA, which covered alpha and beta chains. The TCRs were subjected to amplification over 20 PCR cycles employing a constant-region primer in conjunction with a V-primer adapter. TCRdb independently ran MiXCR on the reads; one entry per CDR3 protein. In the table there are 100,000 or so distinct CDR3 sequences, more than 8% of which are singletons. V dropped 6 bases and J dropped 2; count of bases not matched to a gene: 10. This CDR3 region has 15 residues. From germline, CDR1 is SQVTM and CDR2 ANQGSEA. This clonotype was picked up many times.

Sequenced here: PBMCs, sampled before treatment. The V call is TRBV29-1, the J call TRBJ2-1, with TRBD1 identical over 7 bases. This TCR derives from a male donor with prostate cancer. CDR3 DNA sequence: TGCAGCGTAAACGGACAGGATACTCCCTACAATGAGCAGTTCTTC. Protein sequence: CSVNGQDTPYNEQFF.